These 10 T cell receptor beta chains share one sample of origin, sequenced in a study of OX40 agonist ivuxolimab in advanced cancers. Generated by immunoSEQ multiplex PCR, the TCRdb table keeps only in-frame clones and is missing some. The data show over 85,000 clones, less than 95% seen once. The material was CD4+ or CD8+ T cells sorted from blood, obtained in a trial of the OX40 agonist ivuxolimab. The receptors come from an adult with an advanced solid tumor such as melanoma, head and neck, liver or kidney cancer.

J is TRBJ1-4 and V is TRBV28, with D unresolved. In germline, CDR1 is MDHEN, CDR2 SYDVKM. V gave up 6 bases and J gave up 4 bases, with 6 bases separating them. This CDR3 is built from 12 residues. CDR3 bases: TGTGCCAGCAGATTAAATAATGAAAAACTGTTTTTT. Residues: CASRLNNEKLFF.

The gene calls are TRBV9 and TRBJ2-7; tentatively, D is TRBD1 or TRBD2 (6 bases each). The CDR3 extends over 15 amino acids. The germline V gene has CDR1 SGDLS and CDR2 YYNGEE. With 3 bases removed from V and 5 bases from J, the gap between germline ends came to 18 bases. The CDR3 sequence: CASSEGKGEVDEQYF. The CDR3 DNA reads TGTGCCAGCAGCGAGGGGAAGGGGGAGGTCGACGAGCAGTACTTC.

The CDR3 DNA reads as TGCGCCAGCCGCGACAGGGAAGGTGTCGGCAAAAACATTCAGTACTTC. The encoded protein is CASRDREGVGKNIQYF. This rearrangement joins TRBV10-1 to TRBJ2-4; TRBD1 agrees at 7 bases. Germline V gene data show CDR1 as WNHNN and CDR2 as SYGVQD (reference sequence). The V segment lost 8 bases and the J segment 3 bases; nucleotides outside the gene matches: 13. The CDR3 contains 16 residues.

CDR3 amino acids: CASSLELYQETQYF. The CDR3 DNA follows: TGCGCCAGCAGCTTGGAACTGTACCAAGAGACCCAGTACTTC. V is TRBV5-1 and J is TRBJ2-5; D gene unclear. The CDR3 has 14 amino acids. V was clipped by 0 bases and J by 0 bases, with 6 bases between them. Germline V lookup: CDR1 SGHRS, CDR2 YFSETQ. Full variable domain (missing parts from reference TRBV5-1 and TRBJ2-5): KAGVTQTPRYLIKTRGQQVTLSCSPISGHRSVSWYQQTPGQGLQFLFEYFSETQRNKGNFPGRFSGRQFSNSRSEMNVSTLELGDSALYLCASSLELYQETQYFGPGTRLLVL.

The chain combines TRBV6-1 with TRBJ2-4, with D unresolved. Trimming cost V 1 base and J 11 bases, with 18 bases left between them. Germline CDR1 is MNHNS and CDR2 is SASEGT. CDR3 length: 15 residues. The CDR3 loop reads CASSEDFLGPVVQYF. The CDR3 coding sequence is TGTGCCAGCAGTGAAGATTTTCTCGGCCCTGTAGTTCAGTACTTC.

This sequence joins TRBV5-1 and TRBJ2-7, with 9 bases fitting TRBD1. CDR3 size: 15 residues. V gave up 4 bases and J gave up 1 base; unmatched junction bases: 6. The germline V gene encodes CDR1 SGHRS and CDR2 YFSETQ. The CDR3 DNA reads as TGCGCCAGCAGCGCCGGAGGGACAGGGTCCTACGAGCAGTACTTC. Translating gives CASSAGGTGSYEQYF.

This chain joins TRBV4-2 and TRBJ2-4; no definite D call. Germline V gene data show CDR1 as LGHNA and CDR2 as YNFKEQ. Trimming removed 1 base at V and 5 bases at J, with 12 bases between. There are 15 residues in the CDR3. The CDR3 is CASSQGNQAQNIQYF. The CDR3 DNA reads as TGTGCCAGCAGCCAAGGAAACCAGGCCCAAAACATTCAGTACTTC.

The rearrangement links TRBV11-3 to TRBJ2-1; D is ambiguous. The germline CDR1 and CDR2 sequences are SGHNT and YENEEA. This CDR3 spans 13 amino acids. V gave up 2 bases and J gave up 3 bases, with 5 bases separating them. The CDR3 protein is CASSLNNYNEQFF. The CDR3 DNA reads TGTGCCAGCAGCTTAAACAACTACAATGAGCAGTTCTTC.

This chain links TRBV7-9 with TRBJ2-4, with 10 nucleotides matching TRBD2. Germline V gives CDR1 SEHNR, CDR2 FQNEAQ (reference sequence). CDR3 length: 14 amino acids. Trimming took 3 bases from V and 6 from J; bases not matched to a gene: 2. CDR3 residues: CASSLIAGGNIQYF. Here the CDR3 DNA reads TGTGCCAGCAGCTTGATAGCGGGGGGAAACATTCAGTACTTC.

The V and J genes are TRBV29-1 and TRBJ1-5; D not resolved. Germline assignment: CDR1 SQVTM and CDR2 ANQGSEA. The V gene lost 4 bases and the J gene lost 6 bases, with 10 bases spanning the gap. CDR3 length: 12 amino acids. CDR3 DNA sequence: TGCAGCGTTGCAGAGGTCGGTCAGCCCCAGCATTTT. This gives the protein CSVAEVGQPQHF.